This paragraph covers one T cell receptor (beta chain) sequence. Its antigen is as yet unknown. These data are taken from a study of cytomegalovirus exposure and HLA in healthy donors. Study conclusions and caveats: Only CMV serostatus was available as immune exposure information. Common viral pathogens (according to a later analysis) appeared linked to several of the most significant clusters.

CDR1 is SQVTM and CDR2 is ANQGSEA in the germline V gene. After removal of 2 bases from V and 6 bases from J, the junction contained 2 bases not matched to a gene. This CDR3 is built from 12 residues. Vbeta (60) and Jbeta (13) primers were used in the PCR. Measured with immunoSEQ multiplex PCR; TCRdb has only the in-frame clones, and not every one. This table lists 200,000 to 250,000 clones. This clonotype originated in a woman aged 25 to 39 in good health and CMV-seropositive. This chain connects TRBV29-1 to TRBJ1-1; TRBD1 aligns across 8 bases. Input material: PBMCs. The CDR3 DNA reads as TGCAGCGTTGAACAGGGGGCTGCTGAAGCTTTCTTT. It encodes CSVEQGAAEAFF. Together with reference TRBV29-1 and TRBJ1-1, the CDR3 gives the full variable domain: SAVISQKPSRDICQRGTSLTIQCQVDSQVTMMFWYRQQPGQSLTLIATANQGSEATYESGFVIDKFPISRPNLTFSTLTVSNMSPEDSSIYLCSVEQGAAEAFFGQGTRLTVV.